Presented here are 14 T cell receptor beta chains from one specimen sequenced in a study of shared clonotypes between healthy human individuals. Terminally differentiated effector memory CD45RA+ cells were left out of the naive CD8 fraction, which was CD45RO-negative and positively selected for CCR7. Method: immunoSEQ multiplex PCR; TCRdb's copy keeps in-frame clones and lacks some. The table includes roughly 2 million clones, roughly 95% detected once. Material for sequencing was naive CD8+ T cells sorted from blood. The receptors derive from a young man in good health.

The gene calls are TRBV6-5 and TRBJ2-7, with 8 bases matching TRBD1. V lost 5 bases and J lost 5; bases outside the gene matches: 8. The CDR3 consists of 14 residues. The germline V gene encodes CDR1 MNHEY and CDR2 SVGAGI. CDR3: CASSPGTGWHEQYF. The CDR3, as DNA: TGTGCCAGCAGTCCCGGGACAGGATGGCACGAGCAGTACTTC.

The chain has TRBV4-3 and TRBJ2-4; perhaps D is TRBD1 or TRBD2 (5 bases each). The germline CDR1 and CDR2 sequences are LGHNA and YSLEER. The CDR3 sequence is 17 residues long. V lost 5 bases and J lost 0, with 17 bases in between. CDR3 nucleotide sequence: TGCGCCAGCAGCGACACTCCCGAGGGGCTAGCCAAAAACATTCAGTACTTC. The encoded protein is CASSDTPEGLAKNIQYF.

Only one count was recorded for this clone. The CDR3 sequence is CSVEDLGLTGELFF. CDR3 nucleotide sequence: TGCAGCGTTGAAGACCTAGGACTAACCGGGGAGCTGTTTTTT. This sequence joins TRBV29-1 and TRBJ2-2; perhaps TRBD2 as D (6 bases). Trimming left V 0 bases short and J 5 bases short, with 10 bases between. CDR1 is SQVTM, CDR2 ANQGSEA, per germline. This CDR3 comprises 14 residues.

This clone was observed a single time. Other DNA sequences in the same sample also yield this CDR3. CDR3 DNA: TGCGCCAGCAGCTTAAACTCCTACGAGCAGTACTTC. It encodes CASSLNSYEQYF. The chain combines TRBV5-1 with TRBJ2-7; D unresolved. The CDR3 has 12 amino acids. Trimming pared 2 bases from V and 0 bases from J, leaving 3 bases between. Per germline, CDR1 SGHRS and CDR2 YFSETQ.

The chain uses TRBV28 and TRBJ2-3; 8 positions match TRBD2. CDR3 size: 15 residues. J was trimmed by 2 bases and V by 9 bases; bases with no gene match: 10. Per the germline V gene, CDR1 is MDHEN and CDR2 is SYDVKM. CDR3 sequence: CASAPGGLITDTQYF. DNA of the CDR3: TGTGCCAGTGCTCCGGGGGGGCTTATCACAGATACGCAGTATTTT.

The genes are TRBV7-6 and TRBJ2-2; D is unresolved. V was trimmed by 5 bases and J by 5 bases, leaving 12 bases between them. The V gene's germline CDR1 is SGHVS and CDR2 FNYEAQ. There are 14 residues in the CDR3. The CDR3 coding sequence is TGTGCCAGCAGCCCCTTAGCCGGGACCGGGGAGCTGTTTTTT. Its translation: CASSPLAGTGELFF.

Worth noting for this clone: This same CDR3 is encoded by further DNA sequences in the sample. The chain joins TRBV7-9 to TRBJ2-3, with D unresolved. Germline V lookup: CDR1 SEHNR, CDR2 FQNEAQ (reference sequence). The V and J ends lost 2 bases and 6 bases respectively, with 6 bases between them. The CDR3 has 12 residues. The CDR3 spells CASSLYGDTQYF. CDR3 nucleotides: TGTGCCAGCAGCTTATATGGGGATACGCAGTATTTT. The full variable domain, in which reference TRBV7-9 and TRBJ2-3 provide the parts outside the CDR3, is DTGVSQNPRHKITKRGQNVTFRCDPISEHNRLYWYRQTLGQGPEFLTYFQNEAQLEKSRLLSDRFSAERPKGSFSTLEIQRTEQGDSAMYLCASSLYGDTQYFGPGTRLTVL.

To note about this clone: This same CDR3 is encoded by further DNA sequences in the sample. The chain has TRBV11-2 and TRBJ2-7; 7 bases are a match to TRBD1. Trimming cost V 1 base and J 2 bases; bases outside gene matches: 2. The V gene's germline CDR1 is SGHAT and CDR2 FQNNGV. The CDR3 extends over 14 amino acids. DNA of the CDR3: TGTGCCAGCAGCTTAGTAGGGACAGCCTACGAGCAGTACTTC. This translates into CASSLVGTAYEQYF.

This chain links TRBV4-1 with TRBJ1-1; no firm D call. The CDR3 is 15 residues long. Trimming left V 1 base short and J 8 bases short, with 17 bases between. From germline, CDR1 is MGHRA and CDR2 YSYEKL. The CDR3 sequence: CASSQVGGREEEAFF. The CDR3, as DNA: TGCGCCAGCAGCCAAGTCGGCGGCCGTGAAGAGGAAGCTTTCTTT.

Details on this clone: The same CDR3 also results from other DNA sequences found in this sample. The rearrangement uses TRBV11-2 and TRBJ2-1; no clear D gene. The length of the CDR3 is 13 residues. Looked up from germline, CDR1 is SGHAT and CDR2 is FQNNGV. V was shortened by 0 bases and J by 4 bases, with 4 bases between the two germline ends. The CDR3 is CASSLEVYNEQFF. In nucleotides, the CDR3 is TGTGCCAGCAGCTTAGAGGTGTACAATGAGCAGTTCTTC. Looking up the rest from reference TRBV11-2 and TRBJ2-1 gives the full variable domain: EAGVAQSPRYKIIEKRQSVAFWCNPISGHATLYWYQQILGQGPKLLIQFQNNGVVDDSQLPKDRFSAERLKGVDSTLKIQPAKLEDSAVYLCASSLEVYNEQFFGPGTRLTVL.

The rearrangement uses TRBV27 and TRBJ2-7, with D tentatively TRBD2 (5 bases). Germline-derived CDR1 and CDR2 are MNHEY and SMNVEV (reference sequence). This CDR3 region has 10 residues. The CDR3 reads CVAGSYEQYF. The CDR3 region has the DNA TGTGTCGCGGGTTCCTACGAGCAGTACTTC.

This chain uses TRBV5-6 with TRBJ2-3; TRBD2 agrees at 11 bases. From germline, CDR1 is SGHDT and CDR2 YYEEEE. V shed 4 bases and J 6 bases; nucleotides not matched to a gene: 10. The CDR3 totals 16 residues. CDR3 nucleotides: TGTGCCAGCAGCGATCTCGGGACTAGCGGCTTGGATACGCAGTATTTT. This sequence encodes CASSDLGTSGLDTQYF.

The chain links TRBV27 to TRBJ1-5; TRBD1 might be the D (5 bases). Germline assignment: CDR1 MNHEY and CDR2 SMNVEV (reference sequence). The CDR3 runs to 12 residues. Trimming stripped 5 bases from V and 16 bases from J, with 18 bases between. This chain's CDR3 is CASSTSPGRIHF. CDR3 sequence (DNA): TGTGCCAGCAGTACATCCCCGGGACGAATACATTTT.

This clone appeared a single time. V is TRBV5-6 and J is TRBJ2-1; 8 bases are shared with TRBD1. The CDR3 spans 16 residues. Germline V lookup: CDR1 SGHDT, CDR2 YYEEEE. The V and J ends lost 5 bases and 6 bases, in that order; junction bases with no gene match: 13. CDR3 sequence reads: CASRDSMDREFNEQFF. Written as DNA, the CDR3 is TGTGCCAGCAGAGATAGCATGGACAGGGAGTTCAATGAGCAGTTCTTC.